One and the same sample provided the 16 T cell receptor beta chains below, sequenced in a study of preoperative IRX-2 immunotherapy in early breast cancer. The method was immunoSEQ multiplex PCR; TCRdb's version includes in-frame clones alone and lacks a portion of them. The table shows tens of thousands of clones, with about 75% occurring only once. Treatment described: preoperative locoregional IRX-2 cytokine immunotherapy. Sample: lymph node tissue, taken after IRX-2 immunotherapy. Receptor source: a human donor with breast cancer.

The rearrangement uses TRBV27 and TRBJ2-7, with no clear D. This CDR3 spans 16 amino acids. Germline CDR1 reads MNHEY; CDR2 reads SMNVEV (reference sequence). V was cut by 2 bases and J by 3 bases, with 17 bases left in between. CDR3 DNA sequence: TGTGCCAGCAGTTTAGGTGTTAGTGGGGAAGGCTACGAGCAGTACTTC. This sequence encodes CASSLGVSGEGYEQYF.

This clone has just a few counts. The V gene is TRBV29-1, the J gene TRBJ1-5, with 8 bases lining up with TRBD1. The CDR3 loop spans 15 amino acids. CDR1 is SQVTM and CDR2 is ANQGSEA in the germline V gene. Losses at the gene ends were 6 bases for V and 0 bases for J; bases not matched to a gene: 7. In nucleotides, the CDR3 is TGCAGCGTAGCCGGACAGGGTTCTAGCAATCAGCCCCAGCATTTT. Its translation: CSVAGQGSSNQPQHF.

V is TRBV6-7 and J is TRBJ2-7; D is undetermined. TRBV6-7 falls under the ORF class, with uncertain function. V shed 5 bases and J shed 5 bases, with 7 bases lying between them. CDR3 length equals 11 residues. For the CDR3, the DNA is TGTGCCAGCAGTCACATCCACGAGCAGTACTTC. This translates into CASSHIHEQYF.

The rearrangement links TRBV10-3 to TRBJ2-1; weak D call: TRBD2 (6 bases). The CDR3 totals 13 residues. Trimming took off 0 bases at V and 9 bases at J, with 9 bases between the two ends. Germline V CDR1 and CDR2: ENHRY, SYGVKD. The DNA of the CDR3 is TGTGCCATCAGTGAGTCGCTAGCGTCTGAGCAGTTCTTC. Protein: CAISESLASEQFF.

This clone was seen only a few times. The chain uses TRBV11-3 and TRBJ1-4, with 10 bases identical to TRBD1. In germline, CDR1 is SGHNT, CDR2 YENEEA. The CDR3 contains 15 residues. Germline trimming cut 7 bases from V and 8 bases from J; bases unmatched to any gene: 10. CDR3 DNA sequence: TGTGCCAGCACCCCACAGGGGGACAGGGGAGAAAAACTGTTTTTT. It specifies CASTPQGDRGEKLFF.

The V gene is TRBV6-8, the J gene TRBJ2-2; the D gene is possibly TRBD2 (7 bases). V was shortened by 5 bases and J by 5 bases, with 9 bases between the two germline ends. This CDR3 region has 13 residues. CDR1 is MNHGY and CDR2 is SAAAGT in the germline V gene. The chain's CDR3 is CASSRGGTGELFF. For the CDR3, the DNA is TGTGCCAGCAGTAGGGGGGGAACCGGGGAGCTGTTTTTT.

In nucleotides, the CDR3 is TGTGCCAGCTCCCCTCAGGGCAGCCAAGTCTCTGGGGCCAACGTCCTGACTTTC. Protein sequence: CASSPQGSQVSGANVLTF. This chain joins TRBV11-3 and TRBJ2-6, with D tentatively TRBD1 (5 bases). This CDR3 is 18 amino acids long. The germline gives CDR1 SGHNT, CDR2 YENEEA. V was shortened by 8 bases and J by 0 bases, with 20 bases between the two germline ends.

The chain has TRBV11-3 and TRBJ1-4; D is uncertain. The CDR3 extends over 14 amino acids. Germline values: CDR1 SGHNT, CDR2 YENEEA. V lost 4 bases, J lost 4 bases, and 10 bases lay in between. CDR3 sequence: CASSSTGFNEKLFF. Written as DNA, the CDR3 is TGTGCCAGCAGCTCTACTGGGTTTAATGAAAAACTGTTTTTT.

This sequence joins TRBV6-8 and TRBJ2-3; 7 nucleotides match TRBD2. Germline CDR1 is MNHGY and CDR2 is SAAAGT. This CDR3 comprises 16 residues. The J segment lost 0 bases and the V segment lost 5 bases, leaving 8 bases of the junction unmatched. The chain's CDR3 is CASSPRGSPSTDTQYF. The CDR3 nucleotides are TGTGCCAGCAGTCCGCGGGGGTCTCCGAGCACAGATACGCAGTATTTT.

The gene calls are TRBV28 and TRBJ2-1, with TRBD2 matching 13 bases. J lost 15 bases, V lost 3 bases, and 8 bases had no gene match. This CDR3 comprises 14 residues. Germline CDR1 reads MDHEN; CDR2 reads SYDVKM. The CDR3 protein is CASSFATSGRSGFF. The CDR3 region has the DNA TGTGCCAGCAGTTTCGCGACTAGCGGGAGGTCGGGGTTCTTC.

This clone showed up just a few times. This chain connects TRBV29-1 to TRBJ2-6, with TRBD1 as a possible D gene (7 bases). The CDR3 totals 16 residues. Trimming shortened V by 7 bases and J by 0 bases, and 16 bases separated the two germline ends. CDR1 is SQVTM and CDR2 is ANQGSEA in the germline V gene. The CDR3 DNA reads as TGCAGCGCCATGGACAGGAGGGTCTCTGGGGCCAACGTCCTGACTTTC. Translating gives CSAMDRRVSGANVLTF.

The DNA for the CDR3 is TGTGCCAGCAGAAGGGGACTAGCGGGAGCGGGGGATACGCAGTATTTT. Its translation is CASRRGLAGAGDTQYF. This rearrangement joins TRBV6-8 to TRBJ2-3, with 14 bases fitting TRBD2. Germline V gene lookup returns CDR1 MNHGY and CDR2 SAAAGT. The CDR3 extends over 16 amino acids. The V and J ends lost 6 bases and 6 bases, in that order; junction bases with no gene match: 8.

The genes are TRBV14 and TRBJ1-2; weak D call: TRBD1 (5 bases). The germline gives CDR1 SGHDN, CDR2 FVKESK. V dropped 2 bases and J dropped 2 bases, with 9 bases sitting between them. CDR3 length: 14 amino acids. This CDR3 reads CASSQQGGNYGYTF. The CDR3 bases are TGTGCCAGCAGCCAACAGGGAGGAAACTATGGCTACACCTTC.

This clone showed up just once. The chain is built from TRBV29-1 and TRBJ2-3; D uncertain. Germline V gene sequence: CDR1 SQVTM, CDR2 ANQGSEA. This CDR3 has 15 residues. Trimming took off 0 bases at V and 6 bases at J, with 16 bases between the two ends. CDR3 in DNA: TGCAGCGTTGAAGATTTGGGGAAAACGAGGGATACGCAGTATTTT. This translates into CSVEDLGKTRDTQYF.

V and J are TRBV6-8 and TRBJ1-4; D is perhaps TRBD1 (5 bases). Germline values: CDR1 MNHGY, CDR2 SAAAGT. Trimming took 2 bases from V and 6 from J, leaving 10 bases between them. The CDR3 is 14 amino acids. The DNA for the CDR3 is TGTGCCAGCAGTTACGGGACTGGGGATGAAAAACTGTTTTTT. Translating it yields CASSYGTGDEKLFF.

V gene TRBV11-3 combines with J gene TRBJ2-5, with TRBD1 as a possible D gene (6 bases). Germline-derived CDR1 and CDR2 are SGHNT and YENEEA. The CDR3 covers 15 residues. The V gene lost 5 bases and the J gene lost 5 bases, with 18 bases spanning the gap. The CDR3 protein is CASSPPGVRSETQYF. DNA of the CDR3: TGTGCCAGCAGCCCCCCAGGGGTGAGGAGTGAGACCCAGTACTTC.